The rows below give T cell receptor beta chains drawn from one sample of a study of T cells expressing NK-cell markers. From the 5' RACE reads, TCRdb lists one entry per CDR3 protein and no DNA. Its listing shows approximately 550,000 distinct CDR3 sequences. Material for sequencing was blood T cells: a sorted CD56 or NKG2C T cell subset, CD4+ or CD8+ T cells, or bulk PBMC T cells (not recorded which). Receptors were obtained from a man aged 18 to 29 in good health. Each CDR3 is given with its conserved first and last residue.

v_gene	j_gene	CDR3aa
TRBV20-1	TRBJ2-7	CSARWTSTYEQYF
TRBV5-6	TRBJ2-3	CASSLNSGSTDTQYF
TRBV6-1	TRBJ2-7	CASSLWRRGSYEQYF
TRBV11-2	TRBJ2-2	CASSSVGGGADTGELFF
TRBV25-1	TRBJ1-2	CASSDPGTASSYGYTF
TRBV28	TRBJ2-5	CASSEQYRIQETQYF
TRBV7-9	TRBJ2-1	CASGSRRGYNEQFF
TRBV9	TRBJ2-5	CASSVSTRGETQYF
TRBV12-3/TRBV12-4	TRBJ1-2	CASSNIDRGDWGYTF
TRBV12-3/TRBV12-4	TRBJ2-2	CASSSPRVAEANTGELFF
TRBV19	TRBJ1-5	CASSSRTGTNQPQHF
TRBV4-2	TRBJ1-4	CASSQDLAVLEKLFF
TRBV11-1	TRBJ2-1	CASSLGGPGPEQFF
TRBV3-1	TRBJ2-2	CASSRSGTGGTGELFF
TRBV9	TRBJ2-3	CASSVEGSTDTQYF
TRBV4-3	TRBJ2-2	CASSQDFTHMLTGELFF
TRBV3-1	TRBJ2-1	CASSQYGLAELYNEQFF
TRBV29-1	TRBJ1-1	CAALDRVRTEAFF
TRBV12-5	TRBJ2-1	CASGGLAGYEQFF
TRBV29-1	TRBJ2-7	CSVLRTDSSYEQYF
TRBV6-1	TRBJ2-5	CASSEAAYQETQYF
TRBV12-3/TRBV12-4	TRBJ2-1	CASSLAPPRSYNEQFF
TRBV5-1	TRBJ2-5	CASSSVGASGEETQYF
TRBV6-5	TRBJ1-2	CASSQNPYGYTF
TRBV12-3/TRBV12-4	TRBJ2-7	CASSLDRVSEQYF
TRBV6-5	TRBJ1-1	CASSPILGASDTEAFF
TRBV5-1	TRBJ1-6	CASSPGDSMNSPLHF
TRBV6-5	TRBJ2-1	CASSYASSYNEQFF
TRBV11-2	TRBJ2-7	CASSAGLAGRRAPHEQYF
TRBV15	TRBJ2-2	CATSSRNAVSTGELFF
TRBV12-3/TRBV12-4	TRBJ2-1	CASSLGGAGTNNEQFF
TRBV20-1	TRBJ2-1	CSARALAPPPGAGNEQFF
TRBV20-1	TRBJ1-2	CRPSDGSNYGYTF
TRBV6-1	TRBJ2-1	CATGGQGNNEQFF
TRBV28	TRBJ2-3	CASSLLFSGSSDTQYF
TRBV12-3/TRBV12-4	TRBJ1-6	CASSFLRVGSPLHF
TRBV5-1	TRBJ1-3	CASSPGEVDRARSGNTIYF
TRBV5-1	TRBJ2-5	CASSAGLAGGPQETQYF